A selection of T cell receptor beta chains follows, all from one sample in a study of blood T cell repertoires in COVID-19. The method was immunoSEQ multiplex PCR; TCRdb's version includes in-frame clones alone and lacks a portion of them. The sample has a few hundred thousand clones; more than 70% are singletons. The sample was peripheral blood. Receptor source: a woman aged 45-60 years with COVID-19, enrolled during active disease. CDR3s include the opening cysteine and the closing phenylalanine or tryptophan.

>TRBV25-1
CASSESGDRATLYGYTF
>TRBV4-2
CASSQGKGYGYTF
>TRBV28
CASSSLAGAGNTIYF
>TRBV5-1
CASSLALAGNEQFF
>TRBV9
CASSTTWGLTTPLHF
>TRBV28
CATTPGQGARPSTEAFF
>TRBV5-1
CASSPTGLERFDQYF
>TRBV7-2
CASSLKTGGTGELFF
>TRBV21-1
CASTLPLGLAGLKGETQYF
>TRBV7-6
CASGPSGVHEQYF
>TRBV19
CASSPSRGYNEKLFF
>TRBV19
CASSWGHQPQHF
>TRBV5-6
CASSSTGSNYGYTF
>TRBV5-1
CASSKDRGATGELFF
>TRBV19
CASRDRGKSPLHF
>TRBV3-1/TRBV3-2
CASSQDGPGAGGPQFF
>TRBV27
CASSLRQNTGELFF
>TRBV29-1
CSGTLAGAYGELFF
>TRBV5-1
CASSFVGQSKNIQYF
>TRBV7-3
CASSSTPGAAGELFF
>TRBV2
CASSVGLTVGGYTF
>TRBV6-5
CASSYPPGVGANVLTF
>TRBV27
CASSKRVSGGADTQYF
>TRBV6-5
CASRLQGDTEAFF
>TRBV7-9
CASSFQGTNEKLFF
>TRBV6-5
CASTPGRRGYGYTF
>TRBV6-1
CASSDRDSDGYTF
>TRBV2
CASHRGRWDEQFF
>TRBV20-1
CSAQKGDRQFF